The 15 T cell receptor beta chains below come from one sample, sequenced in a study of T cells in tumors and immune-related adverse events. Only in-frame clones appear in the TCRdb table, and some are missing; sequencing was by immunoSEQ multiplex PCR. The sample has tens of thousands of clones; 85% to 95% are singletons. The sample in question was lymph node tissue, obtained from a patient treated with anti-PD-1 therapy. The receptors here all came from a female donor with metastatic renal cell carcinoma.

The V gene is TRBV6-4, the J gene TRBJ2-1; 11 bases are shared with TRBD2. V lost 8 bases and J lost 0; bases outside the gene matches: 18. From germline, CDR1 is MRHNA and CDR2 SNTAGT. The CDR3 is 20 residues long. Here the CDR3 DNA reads TGTGCCAGCGGACAACCGGGACTAGCGGACTCACTAAGCTCCTACAATGAGCAGTTCTTC. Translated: CASGQPGLADSLSSYNEQFF.

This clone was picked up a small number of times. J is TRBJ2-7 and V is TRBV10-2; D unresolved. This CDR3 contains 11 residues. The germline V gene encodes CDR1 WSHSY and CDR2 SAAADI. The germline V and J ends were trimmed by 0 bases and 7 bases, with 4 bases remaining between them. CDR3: CASSESKEQYF. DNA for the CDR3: TGCGCCAGCAGTGAGTCGAAGGAGCAGTACTTC.

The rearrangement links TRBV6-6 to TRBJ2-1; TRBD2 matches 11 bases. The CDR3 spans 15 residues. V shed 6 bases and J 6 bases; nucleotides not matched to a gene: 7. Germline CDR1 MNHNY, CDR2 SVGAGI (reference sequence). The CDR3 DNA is TGTGCCAGCAGGCTAGGACTAGCGGGTGCCAATGAGCAGTTCTTC. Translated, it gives CASRLGLAGANEQFF.

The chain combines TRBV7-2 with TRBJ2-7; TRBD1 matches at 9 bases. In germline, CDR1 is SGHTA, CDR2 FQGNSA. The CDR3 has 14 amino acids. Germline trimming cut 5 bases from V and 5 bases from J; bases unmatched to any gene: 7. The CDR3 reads CASSRQGGIDEQYF. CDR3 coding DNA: TGTGCCAGCAGCAGACAGGGGGGGATCGACGAGCAGTACTTC.

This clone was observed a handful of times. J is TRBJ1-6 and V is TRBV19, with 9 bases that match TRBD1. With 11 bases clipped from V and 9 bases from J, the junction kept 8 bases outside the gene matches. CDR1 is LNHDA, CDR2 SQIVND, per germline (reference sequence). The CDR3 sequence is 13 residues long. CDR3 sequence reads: CAGRDRESSPLHF. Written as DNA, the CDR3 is TGTGCCGGACGGGACAGGGAGAGTTCACCCCTCCACTTT.

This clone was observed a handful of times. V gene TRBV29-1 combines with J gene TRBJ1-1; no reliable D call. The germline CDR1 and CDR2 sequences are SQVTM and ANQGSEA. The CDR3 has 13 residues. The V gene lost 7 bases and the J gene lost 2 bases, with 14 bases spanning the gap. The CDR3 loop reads CSAEVGRNTEAFF. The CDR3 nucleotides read TGCAGCGCCGAAGTGGGGAGAAACACTGAAGCTTTCTTT.

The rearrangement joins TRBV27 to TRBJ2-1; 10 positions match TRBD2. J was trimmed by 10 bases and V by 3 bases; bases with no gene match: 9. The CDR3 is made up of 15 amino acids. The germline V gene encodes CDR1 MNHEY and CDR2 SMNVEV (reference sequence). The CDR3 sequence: CASSLASSGSLEQFF. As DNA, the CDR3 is TGTGCCAGCAGTTTGGCTTCTAGCGGGAGTTTGGAGCAGTTCTTC.

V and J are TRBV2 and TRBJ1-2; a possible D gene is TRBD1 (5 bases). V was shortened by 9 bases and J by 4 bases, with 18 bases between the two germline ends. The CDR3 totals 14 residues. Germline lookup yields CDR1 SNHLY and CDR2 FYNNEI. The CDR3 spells CARDPDPGGYGYTF. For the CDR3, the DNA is TGTGCCAGAGACCCGGACCCCGGGGGCTATGGCTACACCTTC.

In nucleotides, the CDR3 is TGCGCCAGCGGCTCCTCAGGGTGGGGCTCCACTGAAGCTTTCTTT. Translated: CASGSSGWGSTEAFF. The gene calls are TRBV5-1 and TRBJ1-1; D is perhaps TRBD1 (5 bases). The CDR3 runs to 15 residues. The V end lost 7 bases, the J end lost 4 bases, and 20 bases lay between the germline ends. Germline CDR1 and CDR2: SGHRS and YFSETQ.

For the CDR3, the DNA is TGTGCCACTGCTGGGACCTCAGAGAGGGAGACCCAGTACTTC. Amino acids: CATAGTSERETQYF. V usage is TRBV10-3 and J usage is TRBJ2-5; D is possibly TRBD1 or TRBD2 (5 bases each). Germline V gene data show CDR1 as ENHRY and CDR2 as SYGVKD. V shed 10 bases and J shed 5 bases, with 20 bases lying between them. The CDR3 spans 14 residues.

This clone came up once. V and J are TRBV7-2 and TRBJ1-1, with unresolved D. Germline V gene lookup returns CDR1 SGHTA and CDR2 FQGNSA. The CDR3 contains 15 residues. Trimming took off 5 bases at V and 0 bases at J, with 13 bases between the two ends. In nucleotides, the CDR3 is TGTGCCAGCAGCATAATGGCCGGGATGAACACTGAAGCTTTCTTT. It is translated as CASSIMAGMNTEAFF.

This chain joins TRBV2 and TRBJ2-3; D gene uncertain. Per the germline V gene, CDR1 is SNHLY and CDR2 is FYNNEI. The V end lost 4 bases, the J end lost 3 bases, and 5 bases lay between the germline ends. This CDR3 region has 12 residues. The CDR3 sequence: CASSVLTDTQYF. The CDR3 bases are TGTGCCAGCAGTGTACTTACAGATACGCAGTATTTT.

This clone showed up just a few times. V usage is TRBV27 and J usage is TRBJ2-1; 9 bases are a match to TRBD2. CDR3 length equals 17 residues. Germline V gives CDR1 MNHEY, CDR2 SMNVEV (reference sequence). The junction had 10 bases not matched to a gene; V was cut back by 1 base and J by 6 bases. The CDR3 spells CASSLWSSGGKGNEQFF. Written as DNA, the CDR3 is TGTGCCAGCAGTTTATGGAGTAGCGGGGGAAAAGGCAATGAGCAGTTCTTC.

For the CDR3, the DNA is TGTGCCAGCAGCTTAGGCTACGGCGGGACTAGCACAGATACGCAGTATTTT. This sequence encodes CASSLGYGGTSTDTQYF. This sequence joins TRBV11-2 and TRBJ2-3; the D gene is possibly TRBD2 (6 bases). This CDR3 contains 17 residues. Germline lookup yields CDR1 SGHAT and CDR2 FQNNGV. The V end lost 1 base, the J end lost 0 bases, and 14 bases lay between the germline ends. Filled out from reference TRBV11-2 and TRBJ2-3, the complete variable domain reads EAGVAQSPRYKIIEKRQSVAFWCNPISGHATLYWYQQILGQGPKLLIQFQNNGVVDDSQLPKDRFSAERLKGVDSTLKIQPAKLEDSAVYLCASSLGYGGTSTDTQYFGPGTRLTVL.

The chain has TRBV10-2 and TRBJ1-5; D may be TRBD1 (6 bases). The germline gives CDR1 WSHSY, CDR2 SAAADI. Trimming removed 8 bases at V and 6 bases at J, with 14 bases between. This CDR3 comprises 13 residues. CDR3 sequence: CASATGLGQPQHF. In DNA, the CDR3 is TGCGCCAGCGCCACAGGGTTGGGTCAGCCCCAGCATTTT.